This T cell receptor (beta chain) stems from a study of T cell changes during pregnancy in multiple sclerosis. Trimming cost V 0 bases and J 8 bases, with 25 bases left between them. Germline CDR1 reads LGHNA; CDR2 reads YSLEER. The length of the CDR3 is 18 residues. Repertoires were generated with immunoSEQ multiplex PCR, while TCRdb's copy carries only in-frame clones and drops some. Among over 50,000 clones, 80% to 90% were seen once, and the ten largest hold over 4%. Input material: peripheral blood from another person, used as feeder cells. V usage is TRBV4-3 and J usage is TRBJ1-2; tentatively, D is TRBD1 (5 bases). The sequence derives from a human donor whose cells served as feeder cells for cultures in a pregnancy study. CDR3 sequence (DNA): TGCGCCAGCAGCCAAGATCTGGCCAGGGCCTCTGCTCAACGCGGCTACACCTTC. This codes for CASSQDLARASAQRGYTF.